Described below is a single TCR beta chain sequence and its context. The CDR3 has 14 residues. Between the trimmed V and J ends, which lost 6 bases and 1 base, there was a span of 12 bases. Looked up from germline, CDR1 is MGHDK and CDR2 is SYGVNS. Profiled with immunoSEQ multiplex PCR; TCRdb holds only in-frame clones, not every one. The sample yields fewer than 150,000 clones, about 89% seen once. This entry is derived from a study of control samples from healthy donors and cancer patients. The chain recombines TRBV25-1 with TRBJ1-1, with no clear D. This TCR came from a woman under 30 in good health. The source material was blood. CDR3 DNA sequence: TGTGCCAGCAGCGGGCCTTTGGGGAACACTGAAGCTTTCTTT. The encoded protein is CASSGPLGNTEAFF.